The 9 T cell receptor beta chains below all came from one sample that was sequenced in a study of T cell repertoires in cytomegalovirus infection. Using its own MiXCR run on the reads, TCRdb lists one record per CDR3 protein. Of some 900,000 distinct CDR3 sequences in the sample, about 31% are singletons; the top ten hold 9.5% to 15%. These TCRs' antigens remain unknown. Sequenced material: cultured CD8+ T cells from PBMCs, taken from culture after CMV antigen stimulation. These receptors all stem from a human donor in good health (CMV status not recorded). Some clones in this sample may be carry-over from other donors' samples.

The rearrangement joins TRBV6-5 to TRBJ1-5, with 7 nucleotides matching TRBD1. The CDR3 extends over 15 amino acids. Germline loops: CDR1 MNHEY, CDR2 SVGAGI. With V trimmed by 2 bases and J by 6 bases, 7 bases remained unmatched. This CDR3 reads CASSYRQGSVQPQHF. The CDR3 nucleotides are TGTGCCAGCAGTTACCGACAGGGCAGCGTTCAGCCCCAGCATTTT.

The table lists this clonotype with a few counts. V is TRBV5-6 and J is TRBJ1-1, with D hard to call. The CDR3 is 17 residues long. Trimming cost V 4 bases and J 1 base, with 20 bases left between them. The germline V gene has CDR1 SGHDT and CDR2 YYEEEE. The CDR3 sequence is CASSPPYETQANTEAFF. The CDR3 DNA follows: TGTGCCAGCAGCCCCCCCTATGAAACCCAAGCGAACACTGAAGCTTTCTTT.

The rearrangement uses TRBV12-3 or TRBV12-4 and TRBJ2-2, with TRBD2 identical over 7 bases. CDR3 length equals 17 residues. With V trimmed by 3 bases and J by 4 bases, 11 bases remained unmatched. CDR3 coding DNA: TGTGCCAGCAGTTTCGACCCCCTGGGGAGGGTCACCGGGGAGCTGTTTTTT. Its translation: CASSFDPLGRVTGELFF.

In this sample, this clonotype turned up a few times. CDR3 coding DNA: TGTGCCAGCAGTGAATATTTTGGGGGGGATCAGCCCCAGCATTTT. As protein: CASSEYFGGDQPQHF. V gene TRBV25-1 combines with J gene TRBJ1-5, with TRBD1 as a possible D gene (5 bases). V gave up 0 bases and J gave up 5 bases, with 11 bases separating them. CDR3 length equals 15 residues. Germline CDR1 and CDR2: MGHDK and SYGVNS.

This clonotype occurred a few times. The chain employs TRBV10-3 and TRBJ1-3, with 7 bases aligning to TRBD1. With V trimmed by 10 bases and J by 3 bases, 3 bases remained unmatched. This CDR3 contains 12 residues. Germline loops: CDR1 ENHRY, CDR2 SYGVKD. The CDR3 loop is CATTGVGNTIYF. The DNA for the CDR3 is TGTGCCACTACAGGGGTTGGAAACACCATATATTTT.

This chain connects TRBV7-6 to TRBJ2-7, with D possibly matching TRBD2 (5 bases). The CDR3 extends over 14 amino acids. Germline V gene lookup returns CDR1 SGHVS and CDR2 FNYEAQ. V was trimmed by 5 bases and J by 2 bases, leaving 13 bases between them. The CDR3 protein is CASSAGLATYEQYF. In nucleotides, the CDR3 is TGTGCCAGCAGCGCTGGACTGGCGACCTACGAGCAGTACTTC.

This clonotype was observed at least ten times. J is TRBJ2-2 and V is TRBV7-6; a weak D match, TRBD1 (6 bases). This CDR3 is 14 amino acids long. The V end lost 5 bases, the J end lost 3 bases, and 10 bases lay between the germline ends. CDR1 and CDR2 from the germline V gene are SGHVS and FNYEAQ. The CDR3 sequence: CASSPTGYTGELFF. CDR3 DNA: TGTGCCAGCAGCCCCACAGGGTACACCGGGGAGCTGTTTTTT. Supplemented by reference TRBV7-6 and TRBJ2-2, the full variable domain reads GAGVSQSPRYKVTKRGQDVALRCDPISGHVSLYWYRQALGQGPEFLTYFNYEAQQDKSGLPNDRFSAERPEGSISTLTIQRTEQRDSAMYRCASSPTGYTGELFFGEGSRLTVL.

This clonotype was observed a handful of times. The CDR3 spells CASSQDATGAFYSNQPQHF. CDR3 nucleotide sequence: TGTGCCAGCAGCCAAGATGCGACAGGGGCCTTTTATAGCAATCAGCCCCAGCATTTT. J is TRBJ1-5 and V is TRBV4-2; 8 positions match TRBD1. The V gene end was trimmed by 0 bases and the J gene end by 0 bases; junction bases not matched to a gene: 10. The germline CDR1 and CDR2 sequences are LGHNA and YNFKEQ. The CDR3 spans 19 residues.

As to this clonotype: An end of the junction differs from the germline gene, which may be a read error. This chain joins TRBV12-5 and TRBJ2-7; 8 bases agree with TRBD1. This CDR3 comprises 17 residues. The germline CDR1 and CDR2 sequences are LGHNT and FRNRAP. Here the CDR3 DNA reads TGTGCTAGTGGTTTGGAGGTCGGGACAGGAGTCTCCCACGAGCAGTACTTC. Translating it yields CASGLEVGTGVSHEQYF.